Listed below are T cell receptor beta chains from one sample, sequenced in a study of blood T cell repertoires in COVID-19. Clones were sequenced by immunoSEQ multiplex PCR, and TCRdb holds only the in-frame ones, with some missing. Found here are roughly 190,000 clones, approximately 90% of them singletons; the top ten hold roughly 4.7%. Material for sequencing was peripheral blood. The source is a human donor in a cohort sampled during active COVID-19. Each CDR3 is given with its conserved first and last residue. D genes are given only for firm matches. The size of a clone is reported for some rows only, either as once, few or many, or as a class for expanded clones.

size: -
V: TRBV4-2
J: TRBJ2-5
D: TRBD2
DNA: TGTGCCAGCAGCCAGATCCCCCTTAGGACTAGCGGGGGAACAACAAAAGAGACCCAGTACTTC
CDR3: CASSQIPLRTSGGTTKETQYF

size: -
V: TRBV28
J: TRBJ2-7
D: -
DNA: TGTGCCAGCAGTCCCGCGGGGGCAGGAGACTACGAGCAGTACTTC
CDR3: CASSPAGAGDYEQYF

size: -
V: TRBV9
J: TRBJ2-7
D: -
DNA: TGTGCCAGCAGCGTAGAGGCGGGGTCCTACGAGCAGTACTTC
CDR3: CASSVEAGSYEQYF

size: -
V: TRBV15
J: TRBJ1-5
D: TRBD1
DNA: TGTGCCACCAGCAGAGGGGACAGCGATCAGCCCCAGCATTTT
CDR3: CATSRGDSDQPQHF

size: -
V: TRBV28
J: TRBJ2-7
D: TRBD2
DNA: TGTGCCAGCAGTTTGGGCGGGAGTGTCTACGAGCAGTACTTC
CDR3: CASSLGGSVYEQYF

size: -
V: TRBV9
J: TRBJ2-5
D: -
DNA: TGTGCCAGCAGCGTAGGCCGAGCCAAAGAGACCCAGTACTTC
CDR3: CASSVGRAKETQYF

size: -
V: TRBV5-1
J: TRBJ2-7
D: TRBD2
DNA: TGCGCCAGCAGCTTGAGAGCGGGGGGGCCGGGATACGAGCAGTACTTC
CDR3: CASSLRAGGPGYEQYF

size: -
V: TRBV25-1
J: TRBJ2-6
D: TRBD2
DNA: TGTGCCAGCAGTGAATTGACTAGCGGCAACTCTGGGGCCAACGTCCTGACTTTC
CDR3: CASSELTSGNSGANVLTF

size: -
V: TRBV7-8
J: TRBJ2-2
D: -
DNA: TGTGCCAGCAGCTTAGTAGGGGCGGGGGAGCTGTTTTTT
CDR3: CASSLVGAGELFF

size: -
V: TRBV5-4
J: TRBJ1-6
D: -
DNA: TGTGCCAGCAAGAGGGGGGGCTCCTATAATTCACCCCTCCACTTT
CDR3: CASKRGGSYNSPLHF

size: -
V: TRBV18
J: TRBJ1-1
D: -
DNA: TGTGCCAGCTCACCACCATGGGGGGACACTGAAGCTTTCTTT
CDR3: CASSPPWGDTEAFF

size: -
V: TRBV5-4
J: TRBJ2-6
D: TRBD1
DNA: TGTGCCAGCAGGGCCGGGACAGGGGAGGGAGGGGCCAACGTCCTGACTTTC
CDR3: CASRAGTGEGGANVLTF

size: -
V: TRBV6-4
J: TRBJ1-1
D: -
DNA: TGTGCCAGCAGATCAGATGAGAACACTGAAGCTTTCTTT
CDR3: CASRSDENTEAFF

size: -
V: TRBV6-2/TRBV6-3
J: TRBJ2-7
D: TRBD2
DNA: TGTGCCACCCGCCCGGGAGGGGGGTACGAGCAGTACTTC
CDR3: CATRPGGGYEQYF

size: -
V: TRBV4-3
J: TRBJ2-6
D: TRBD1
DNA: TGCGCCAGCAGCCGAAGCCTCGGACAGGGGGCGCCCGGGGCCAACGTCCTGACTTTC
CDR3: CASSRSLGQGAPGANVLTF

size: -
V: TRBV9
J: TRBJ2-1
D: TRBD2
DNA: TGTGCCAGCAGCACCGGACTAGCGCTTTACAATGAGCAGTTCTTC
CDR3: CASSTGLALYNEQFF

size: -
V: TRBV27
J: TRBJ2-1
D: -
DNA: TGTGCCAGCAGTTGGAATCGCGCGGACAATGAGCAGTTCTTC
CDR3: CASSWNRADNEQFF

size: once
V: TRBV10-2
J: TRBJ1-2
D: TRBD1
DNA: TGCGCCAGCAGTGAGTCGGGACAGGGGGTTTATGGCTACACCTTC
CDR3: CASSESGQGVYGYTF

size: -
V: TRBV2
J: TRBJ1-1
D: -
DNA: TGTGCCAGCCTCAGGGAGGGAAACACTGAAGCTTTCTTT
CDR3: CASLREGNTEAFF

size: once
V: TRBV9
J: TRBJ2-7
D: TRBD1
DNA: TGTGCCAGCAGCGTAGGGGCGTCCAGGGACAGTCCCTACGAGCAGTACTTC
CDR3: CASSVGASRDSPYEQYF

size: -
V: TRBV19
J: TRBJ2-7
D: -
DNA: TGTGCCAGTAGTATAGGGGGCGAATCCCCCAGTCTCTCGTACTACGAGCAGTACTTC
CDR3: CASSIGGESPSLSYYEQYF

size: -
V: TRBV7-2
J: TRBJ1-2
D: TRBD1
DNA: TGTGCCAGCGGCAACCGGGACAGGGTAGGCTACACCTTC
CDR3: CASGNRDRVGYTF

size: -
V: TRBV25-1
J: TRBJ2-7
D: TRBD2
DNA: TGTGCCAGCAGTGGTTGGACTAGCGGGGACTCCTACGAGCAGTACTTC
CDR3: CASSGWTSGDSYEQYF

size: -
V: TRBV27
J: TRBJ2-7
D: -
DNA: TGTGCCAGCAGTTTCGGCAGGGGTCCTTCCTACGAGCAGTACTTC
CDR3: CASSFGRGPSYEQYF

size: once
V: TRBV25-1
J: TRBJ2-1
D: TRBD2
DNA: TGTGCCAGCAGTCTGAATCTAGCGGATGAGCAGTTCTTC
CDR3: CASSLNLADEQFF

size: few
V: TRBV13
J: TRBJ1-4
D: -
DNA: TGTGCCAGCAGCTTATTACAGGGCAATGAAAAACTGTTTTTT
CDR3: CASSLLQGNEKLFF

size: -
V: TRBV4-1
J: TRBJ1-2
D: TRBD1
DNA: TGCGCCAGCAGCCCCGGGACAGGGACGGGGTATGGCTACACCTTC
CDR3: CASSPGTGTGYGYTF

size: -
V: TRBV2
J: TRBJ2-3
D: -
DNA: TGTGCCAGCAGTCCTAGCAGTTTCGCAGATACGCAGTATTTT
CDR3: CASSPSSFADTQYF

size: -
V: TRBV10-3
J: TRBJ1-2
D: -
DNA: TGTGCCATCAGTGAGTCCCCCGACGGGGTTTATGGCTACACCTTC
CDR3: CAISESPDGVYGYTF

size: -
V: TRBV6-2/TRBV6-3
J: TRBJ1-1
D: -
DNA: TGTGCCAGCAGTGGCTCATGGGCCATGACTGAAGCTTTCTTT
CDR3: CASSGSWAMTEAFF